The 18 T cell receptor beta chains listed next were all sequenced from one sample in a study of T-cell memory formation after mild COVID-19. TCRdb passed the 5' RACE reads through MiXCR, listing each CDR3 protein once. The sample has a few hundred thousand distinct CDR3 sequences, approximately 16% seen once. Sequenced material: PBMCs or a T cell subset sorted from them (not recorded which). These receptors all come from a man between 18 and 29 years old who had mild COVID-19 (a few samples of this study predate the infection). Cell type and time point are not known.

Only a few counts were recorded for this clonotype. The genes are TRBV4-3 and TRBJ2-2, with D possibly TRBD1 on 5 matching bases. The CDR3 extends over 16 amino acids. Trimming cost V 0 bases and J 1 base, with 9 bases left between them. Germline V gene sequence: CDR1 LGHNA, CDR2 YSLEER. The CDR3 sequence: CASSQEPDRNTGELFF. In nucleotides, the CDR3 is TGCGCCAGCAGCCAAGAGCCCGACAGGAACACCGGGGAGCTGTTTTTT.

This clonotype has just a few counts. This CDR3 is CASSLYGGVTGELFF. In nucleotides, the CDR3 is TGTGCCAGCAGTTTATATGGGGGGGTCACCGGGGAGCTGTTTTTT. The chain carries TRBV28 and TRBJ2-2; 7 bases line up with TRBD2. Trimming took 1 base from V and 4 from J; bases not matched to a gene: 3. CDR1 and CDR2 from the germline V gene are MDHEN and SYDVKM. The length of the CDR3 is 15 residues.

This clonotype was seen more than once but under ten times. The CDR3 here is CASSAHRAADTQYF. The DNA for the CDR3 is TGCGCCAGCAGCGCACACAGGGCAGCAGATACGCAGTATTTT. V is TRBV4-1 and J is TRBJ2-3; D perhaps matches TRBD1 (6 bases). Germline V gene data show CDR1 as MGHRA and CDR2 as YSYEKL. CDR3 length equals 14 residues. Trimming took 5 bases from V and 4 from J, leaving 13 bases between them.

Ten or more counts support this clonotype. The chain has TRBV5-6 and TRBJ2-7, with TRBD1 matching over 7 bases. V lost 0 bases, J lost 7 bases, and 7 bases stayed unmatched. Germline V CDR1 and CDR2: SGHDT, YYEEEE. The CDR3 spans 14 residues. This CDR3 is CASSLEGTTGEQYF. For the CDR3, the DNA is TGTGCCAGCAGCTTGGAGGGGACGACAGGGGAGCAGTACTTC.

The chain links TRBV6-6 to TRBJ1-4, with D perhaps matching TRBD1 (6 bases). Trimming stripped 2 bases from V and 3 bases from J, with 13 bases between. CDR3 length: 16 amino acids. The germline gives CDR1 MNHNY, CDR2 SVGAGI (reference sequence). As DNA, the CDR3 is TGTGCCAGCAGTTACGGTATACCAGGGGCTAATGAAAAACTGTTTTTT. It encodes CASSYGIPGANEKLFF.

This clonotype was counted many times. The gene calls are TRBV4-3 and TRBJ1-1; no reliable D call. The CDR3 is made up of 15 amino acids. Looked up from germline, CDR1 is LGHNA and CDR2 is YSLEER. The germline V and J ends were trimmed by 0 bases and 7 bases, with 15 bases remaining between them. CDR3 sequence: CASSQDISGSSEAFF. The CDR3 DNA follows: TGCGCCAGCAGCCAAGATATTTCTGGGAGCAGTGAAGCTTTCTTT.

A few counts support this clonotype. V is TRBV6-5 and J is TRBJ1-2; 7 bases are shared with TRBD1. Unmatched junction bases numbered 17, after V lost 9 bases and J lost 4 bases. The CDR3 sequence is 16 residues long. Germline CDR1 and CDR2: MNHEY and SVGAGI. As DNA, the CDR3 is TGTGCCAGTTGGGCGACAGGGCCCTACATCCTCTATGGCTACACCTTC. Its protein is CASWATGPYILYGYTF.

The CDR3 sequence is CASSQTVTTGELFF. The CDR3 DNA is TGTGCCAGCAGCCAGACAGTGACCACCGGGGAGCTGTTTTTT. The chain carries TRBV7-9 and TRBJ2-2; D is possibly TRBD1 (5 bases). CDR1 is SEHNR, CDR2 FQNEAQ, per germline (reference sequence). The V end lost 5 bases, the J end lost 4 bases, and 11 bases lay between the germline ends. This CDR3 region has 14 residues.

Worth noting for this clonotype: At one boundary the junction diverges from the germline segment, which might be a read error. The chain joins TRBV5-1 to TRBJ1-2; no clear D gene. The CDR3 runs to 14 residues. CDR1 is SGHRS, CDR2 YFSETQ, per germline. The CDR3 spells CASSLEGGEYGYTF. CDR3 in DNA: TGCGCCAGCAGTTTGGAGGGAGGTGAATATGGCTACACCTTC.

This clonotype was found a few times. The chain carries TRBV12-3 or TRBV12-4 and TRBJ1-1; TRBD1 is a possible D gene (5 bases). Trimming removed 6 bases from V and 1 base from J, with 15 bases in between. The CDR3 extends over 15 amino acids. The CDR3 protein is CASRDPQASNTEAFF. Here the CDR3 DNA reads TGTGCCAGCAGGGACCCACAGGCGTCGAACACTGAAGCTTTCTTT.

This sequence joins TRBV4-1 and TRBJ2-7, with a tentative D call TRBD2 (6 bases). V was trimmed by 4 bases and J by 0 bases, leaving 10 bases between them. CDR1 and CDR2 (germline): MGHRA, YSYEKL. The CDR3 covers 14 residues. The CDR3 region has the DNA TGCGCCAGCAGCCGGGACTTGAGCTCCTACGAGCAGTACTTC. This codes for CASSRDLSSYEQYF.

This sequence joins TRBV4-3 and TRBJ2-7; possibly TRBD1 for D (5 bases). Per germline, CDR1 LGHNA and CDR2 YSLEER. With 0 bases removed from V and 3 bases from J, the gap between germline ends came to 15 bases. The CDR3 consists of 16 residues. CDR3 in amino acids: CASSQDERIQGYEQYV. Here the CDR3 DNA reads TGCGCCAGCAGCCAAGACGAAAGAATTCAGGGCTACGAGCAGTACGTC.

There are a few counts of this clonotype. The CDR3 DNA reads TGCGCCAGCAGCCCGGACCCGCTAGCGGGAGGCACAGATACGCAGTATTTT. Encoded protein: CASSPDPLAGGTDTQYF. V usage is TRBV5-1 and J usage is TRBJ2-3, with 10 positions matching TRBD2. V lost 4 bases, J lost 1 base, and 9 bases stayed unmatched. Germline V gene data show CDR1 as SGHRS and CDR2 as YFSETQ. The CDR3 is 17 amino acids.

This clonotype was recorded at least ten times. The rearrangement uses TRBV7-3 and TRBJ2-1; maybe TRBD2 (5 bases). Germline loops: CDR1 SGHTA, CDR2 FQGTGA. This CDR3 spans 13 amino acids. V dropped 5 bases and J dropped 3 bases, with 8 bases sitting between them. DNA of the CDR3: TGTGCCAGCAGCCCACTAGACTACAATGAGCAGTTCTTC. The encoded protein is CASSPLDYNEQFF.

In nucleotides, the CDR3 is TGCGCCAGCAGCCCCAAGACAGGGGTCCCCTACGAGCAGTACTTC. Translating gives CASSPKTGVPYEQYF. J is TRBJ2-7 and V is TRBV4-1; 8 bases map to TRBD1. The trim removed 4 bases at V and 2 bases at J, leaving 7 bases unmatched. Germline lookup yields CDR1 MGHRA and CDR2 YSYEKL. The CDR3 consists of 15 residues.

This clonotype appeared a few times. This chain joins TRBV7-2 and TRBJ1-6, with D unclear. Germline CDR1 is SGHTA and CDR2 is FQGNSA. The CDR3 has 14 amino acids. V lost 5 bases, J lost 7 bases, and 12 bases lay in between. The CDR3 region has the DNA TGTGCCAGCAGCCCCACACCTACCAATTCACCCCTCCACTTT. This translates into CASSPTPTNSPLHF. The entire variable domain, with the rest obtained from reference TRBV7-2 and TRBJ1-6, is as follows: GAGVSQSPSNKVTEKGKDVELRCDPISGHTALYWYRQSLGQGLEFLIYFQGNSAPDKSGLPSDRFSAERTGGSVSTLTIQRTQQEDSAVYLCASSPTPTNSPLHFGNGTRLTVT.

This clonotype turned up a few times. The chain couples TRBV11-2 to TRBJ1-1; no clear D. The CDR3 length is 15 residues. Trimming took 2 bases from V and 1 from J, leaving 11 bases between them. In germline, CDR1 is SGHAT, CDR2 FQNNGV. The CDR3 is CASSLSSRKNTEAFF. CDR3 nucleotide sequence: TGTGCCAGCAGCTTATCTTCGAGGAAGAACACTGAAGCTTTCTTT.

As for this clonotype: Germline and junction disagree at one end, which may indicate a read error. V is TRBV20-1 and J is TRBJ2-1, with D maybe TRBD2 (5 bases). Germline CDR1 DFQATT, CDR2 SNEGSKA (reference sequence). This CDR3 has 10 amino acids. CDR3 region: CSARGGPLAF. Here the CDR3 DNA reads TGCAGTGCTAGAGGAGGGCCACTGGCCTTC.